The clone carrying this T cell receptor (beta chain) showed up many times. Its antigen is undetermined. This sample stems from a study of cytomegalovirus exposure and HLA in healthy donors. General observations from the study: By a later analysis, the bulk of CMV-associated TCR beta chains appeared HLA-restricted. Through in vitro validation, a few CMV-associated chains were shown to be specific for CMV antigens. Earlier results showed most TCR beta V segments being productive about 87% or about 30% of the time.

The study ran its PCR with 60 Vbeta and 13 Jbeta primers. Profiling relied on immunoSEQ multiplex PCR, and the TCRdb table lists in-frame clones only, not all of them. The sample includes about 120,000 clones, roughly a tenth of them seen just once. The J segment lost 1 base and the V segment lost 0 bases, leaving 1 base of the junction unmatched. Per germline, CDR1 MNHNS and CDR2 SASEGT. This CDR3 has 15 residues. This sequence was found in a young woman in good health and CMV-seropositive. V is TRBV6-1 and J is TRBJ2-3; TRBD2 matches at 7 bases. The sequencing sample was made of PBMCs. CDR3 protein: CASSEAAGGTDTQYF. CDR3 sequence (DNA): TGTGCCAGCAGTGAAGCGGCGGGAGGCACAGATACGCAGTATTTT.